One and the same sample provided the 6 T cell receptor beta chains below, sequenced in a study of T cell responses to AZD1222 COVID-19 vaccine. This table comes from immunoSEQ multiplex PCR, and its TCRdb copy is limited to in-frame clones, with some not included. The sample holds about 150,000 clones, 70% to 90% seen once. Sequenced here: peripheral blood, sampled on day 0 of AZD1222 vaccination. These receptors were collected from an adult in good health.

The chain combines TRBV5-4 with TRBJ2-2; possibly TRBD2 for D (5 bases). Germline V gene sequence: CDR1 SGHNT, CDR2 YYREEE (reference sequence). Trimming removed 0 bases at V and 4 bases at J, with 10 bases between. CDR3 length equals 15 residues. The CDR3 DNA reads TGTGCCAGCAGCTTGGATGACGGGATCACCGGGGAGCTGTTTTTT. It encodes CASSLDDGITGELFF.

This chain connects TRBV15 to TRBJ1-5, with D possibly TRBD1 on 6 matching bases. Germline CDR1 and CDR2: LNHNV and YYDKDF (reference sequence). The CDR3 loop spans 17 amino acids. V lost 4 bases and J 1 base, leaving 17 bases between the germline ends. CDR3 amino acids: CATSTRSGARSNQPQHF. CDR3 nucleotide sequence: TGTGCCACCAGCACCCGCTCGGGGGCGAGGAGCAATCAGCCCCAGCATTTT.

The chain has TRBV5-1 and TRBJ2-1; 11 positions agree with TRBD2. CDR1 is SGHRS, CDR2 YFSETQ, per germline. The CDR3 length is 14 residues. V was clipped by 8 bases and J by 6 bases; unmatched bases: 7. The CDR3 DNA follows: TGCGCCAGGTTACTAGCGGGAGACCTCAATGAGCAGTTCTTC. Amino acid sequence: CARLLAGDLNEQFF.

V gene TRBV19 combines with J gene TRBJ1-2; 9 bases map to TRBD1. The trim removed 1 base at V and 6 bases at J, leaving 0 bases unmatched. This CDR3 comprises 13 residues. Germline V gene data show CDR1 as LNHDA and CDR2 as SQIVND (reference sequence). CDR3 sequence: CASSIGTGDGYTF. The CDR3 nucleotides are TGTGCCAGTAGTATAGGGACAGGGGATGGCTACACCTTC.

As regards this clone: A junction end diverges from the germline sequence, so it may reflect a read error. The chain couples TRBV6-5 to TRBJ2-1; the match to TRBD2 covers 8 bases. This CDR3 is built from 13 residues. Germline CDR1 and CDR2: MNHEY and SVGAGI. The CDR3 is CASRPFSGGQGIF. DNA of the CDR3: TGTGCCAGCAGACCCTTTTCGGGAGGGCAGGGTATCTTC.

This chain links TRBV7-6 with TRBJ2-1; weak D call: TRBD1 (5 bases). Germline CDR1 reads SGHVS; CDR2 reads FNYEAQ. This CDR3 spans 15 amino acids. Trimming shortened V by 2 bases and J by 2 bases, and 10 bases separated the two germline ends. The CDR3 loop is CASSLQGNTYNEQFF. The CDR3 DNA is TGTGCCAGCAGCTTACAGGGTAACACCTACAATGAGCAGTTCTTC.